This TCR beta chain derives from a study of metastatic and nonmetastatic thyroid tumors. Study at large: Across blood and tumor or nodule tissue, repertoires from malignant and benign thyroid patients were compared with one another.

Study observations and caveats: Malignant tumors reportedly showed significantly higher TCR beta diversity than benign nodules in both blood and tumor.

Per the germline V gene, CDR1 is SQVTM and CDR2 is ANQGSEA. This CDR3 region has 11 residues. With 0 bases removed from V and 8 bases from J, the gap between germline ends came to 5 bases. Prior to thyroid surgery, none of the patients had received any treatment. As handled by the study authors: It was from CDR3 differences across clinicopathological groups that a distant-metastasis classifier for papillary thyroid cancer was built. With MiXCR, TCRdb called clones anew from the PCR reads. Here the V and J calls rest on TCRdb's processing, not on the authors' analysis. The sample yields approximately 50,000 clones, approximately 4.1% seen once. This clone was recorded many times. Its antigen remains unknown.

Sequencing was carried out using blood. This receptor was taken from a female donor with papillary thyroid cancer or a benign thyroid nodule (not recorded which). Some clones in this sample may be carry-over from other donors' samples. J is TRBJ2-1 and V is TRBV29-1; D is unresolved. CDR3 coding DNA: TGCAGCGTTGAAGAGGGTCATGAGCAGTTCTTC. Translation: CSVEEGHEQFF.